This T cell receptor beta chain derives from a study of cytomegalovirus exposure and HLA in healthy donors. Study-wide points: What a later analysis reportedly showed was that an Asian-associated ancestry cluster had fewer N-insertions than the approximately 700-donor mean.

Notes on this clone: What it binds is unknown.

PCR amplification relied on 60 Vbeta primers (plus 13 Jbeta primers). Profiled with immunoSEQ multiplex PCR; TCRdb holds only in-frame clones, not every one. The sample carries about 190,000 clones, around three quarters recorded once. Material for sequencing was PBMCs. The sequence was collected from a woman aged 18-29 years in good health and CMV-seronegative.

The CDR3 coding sequence is TGTGCCAGCAGCACCAATACAGGGTACACTGAAGCTTTCTTT. This sequence encodes CASSTNTGYTEAFF. The chain carries TRBV28 and TRBJ1-1; TRBD1 is a possible D gene (6 bases). This CDR3 region has 14 residues. Germline V gives CDR1 MDHEN, CDR2 SYDVKM. The V gene lost 6 bases and the J gene lost 3 bases, with 14 bases spanning the gap.